Shown below are 12 T cell receptor beta chains from a single sample sequenced in a study of vaccination effects on CD4 cells after COVID-19. Clones were sequenced by immunoSEQ multiplex PCR, and TCRdb holds only the in-frame ones, with some missing. Here the sample spans tens of thousands of clones, over 65% being singletons. No antigen is known for these receptors. ViraFEST assay sequencing came after antigen-specific CD4+ T cells were expanded with viral peptide pools. It was after more than 8 days of culture that CD4+ T cells were isolated. Each participant was given two doses of one vaccine (BNT162b2 or mRNA-1273). This material consisted of CD4+ T cells from PBMCs cultured with HCoV-NL63 spike peptides, taken after COVID-19 vaccination. The receptors here all came from a human donor who received a COVID-19 vaccine.

The chain combines TRBV3-1 (or the pseudogene TRBV3-2) with TRBJ2-7; D is undetermined. Germline V gene sequence: CDR1 LGHDT, CDR2 YNNKEL (reference sequence). This CDR3 region has 14 residues. V was shortened by 1 base and J by 6 bases, with 13 bases between the two germline ends. In nucleotides, the CDR3 is TGTGCCAGCAGCCAAGCAGGTGGCCCGGTCGAGCAGTACTTC. Translated: CASSQAGGPVEQYF.

The chain carries TRBV5-4 and TRBJ1-5; D call uncertain. V lost 4 bases and J lost 3, with 17 bases in between. The CDR3 has 16 amino acids. CDR1 is SGHNT and CDR2 is YYREEE in the germline V gene (reference sequence). The CDR3 nucleotides are TGTGCCAGCAGCAACTGTAGGGTGGGGAACAATCAGCCCCAGCATTTT. As protein: CASSNCRVGNNQPQHF.

This chain joins TRBV7-9 and TRBJ2-5; 11 bases align to TRBD2. J lost 3 bases, V lost 4 bases, and 4 bases had no gene match. This CDR3 region has 15 residues. Germline CDR1 is SEHNR and CDR2 is FQNEAQ (reference sequence). The CDR3 reads CASSSPGLAEETQYF. The CDR3, as DNA: TGTGCCAGCAGCTCCCCGGGACTAGCGGAAGAGACCCAGTACTTC.

This chain links TRBV5-4 with TRBJ1-1, with D possibly matching TRBD1 (6 bases). V lost 7 bases and J lost 14, with 27 bases in between. CDR1 SGHNT and CDR2 YYREEE come from the germline V gene (reference sequence). The CDR3 contains 14 residues. As DNA, the CDR3 is TGTGCCAGCTCGACAGGCGTTAACTGGGAGGTCCCCTTCTTT. Translated, it gives CASSTGVNWEVPFF.

The chain links TRBV5-5 to TRBJ2-1; possible D gene TRBD2, 6 bases. The CDR3 spans 14 residues. CDR1 SGHKS and CDR2 YYEKEE come from the germline V gene (reference sequence). The V gene lost 2 bases and the J gene lost 3 bases, with 9 bases spanning the gap. CDR3 in amino acids: CASSFGGVYNEQFF. The CDR3 DNA reads as TGTGCCAGCAGCTTCGGCGGGGTCTACAATGAGCAGTTCTTC. Filled out from reference TRBV5-5 and TRBJ2-1, the complete variable domain reads DAGVTQSPTHLIKTRGQQVTLRCSPISGHKSVSWYQQVLGQGPQFIFQYYEKEERGRGNFPDRFSARQFPNYSSELNVNALLLGDSALYLCASSFGGVYNEQFFGPGTRLTVL.

This clone has just a few counts. The CDR3 protein is CASSGVAGAGGTQYF. DNA for the CDR3: TGTGCCAGCAGCGGAGTAGCGGGCGCTGGGGGGACGCAGTATTTT. This sequence joins TRBV9 and TRBJ2-3; 7 bases agree with TRBD2. This CDR3 comprises 15 residues. V was pared by 3 bases and J by 9 bases, with 13 bases of the junction left unmatched. Germline V gene sequence: CDR1 SGDLS, CDR2 YYNGEE.

The chain uses TRBV27 and TRBJ1-2; the D is unclear. The CDR3 has 15 residues. V was trimmed by 5 bases and J by 6 bases, leaving 19 bases between them. From germline, CDR1 is MNHEY and CDR2 SMNVEV (reference sequence). CDR3 bases: TGTGCCAGCAGTCCAGGATCGCGAACATGGGATGGCTACACCTTC. Its translation is CASSPGSRTWDGYTF.

V usage is TRBV6-1 and J usage is TRBJ2-3; a weak D match, TRBD1 (5 bases). Trimming removed 0 bases from V and 3 bases from J, with 13 bases in between. Germline lookup yields CDR1 MNHNS and CDR2 SASEGT. The CDR3 totals 16 residues. For the CDR3, the DNA is TGTGCCAGCAGTGAAGCTCCAGGGAAGGTGACAGATACGCAGTATTTT. Its protein is CASSEAPGKVTDTQYF.

V is TRBV3-1 (or the pseudogene TRBV3-2) and J is TRBJ2-5; D is unresolved. The germline gives CDR1 LGHDT, CDR2 YNNKEL (reference sequence). Trimming removed 4 bases from V and 5 bases from J, with 8 bases in between. The CDR3 runs to 12 residues. Here the CDR3 reads CASSPPLETQYF. DNA of the CDR3: TGTGCCAGCAGCCCCCCCCTGGAGACCCAGTACTTC.

This clone was found once. The gene calls are TRBV11-2 and TRBJ1-2, with D uncertain. CDR1 is SGHAT, CDR2 FQNNGV, per germline. V dropped 5 bases and J dropped 0 bases, with 7 bases sitting between them. CDR3 length: 13 residues. The DNA of the CDR3 is TGTGCCAGCAGCGCTGGCCCTAACTATGGCTACACCTTC. Translating it yields CASSAGPNYGYTF.

The chain carries TRBV6-5 and TRBJ1-2, with D tentatively TRBD1 (5 bases). Germline V gene sequence: CDR1 MNHEY, CDR2 SVGAGI. CDR3 length: 14 amino acids. V was cut by 2 bases and J by 0 bases, with 7 bases left in between. For the CDR3, the DNA is TGTGCCAGCAGTTACGGGGGACCTAACTATGGCTACACCTTC. Amino acid sequence: CASSYGGPNYGYTF.

The chain links TRBV7-9 to TRBJ2-2; D remains ambiguous. Trimming removed 5 bases at V and 0 bases at J, with 16 bases between. Germline values: CDR1 SEHNR, CDR2 FQNEAQ (reference sequence). The CDR3 has 17 residues. The CDR3 reads CASSPVGTTANTGELFF. The CDR3 DNA sequence: TGTGCCAGCAGCCCTGTGGGAACCACAGCGAACACCGGGGAGCTGTTTTTT.